One T cell receptor beta chain is described in this entry. The antigen is undetermined. Sampling times: baseline, cycle 4 day 1, cycle 7 day 1. These data belong to a study of OX40 agonist ivuxolimab in advanced cancers. Study overall: Across the patients, intravenous ivuxolimab was delivered every 2 weeks at 0.01 to 10 mg/kg. Dose-escalation cases comprised hepatocellular carcinoma, melanoma, renal cell or head and neck cancer. Study-level findings and limits: Researchers report that CD8+ T cells had, on average, more expanded clones than CD4+.

Sequenced by immunoSEQ multiplex PCR; TCRdb stores in-frame clones only, minus some. This table holds 40,000 to 60,000 clones, nearly 95% found once. This CDR3 is 13 amino acids long. Germline CDR1 reads LNHDA; CDR2 reads SQIVND (reference sequence). V shed 1 base and J shed 7 bases, with 5 bases lying between them. The chain combines TRBV19 with TRBJ1-6; D not certain. The receptor was isolated from an adult with an advanced solid tumor such as melanoma, head and neck, liver or kidney cancer. The starting material was CD4+ or CD8+ T cells sorted from blood, obtained in a trial of the OX40 agonist ivuxolimab. The CDR3 DNA sequence: TGTGCCAGTAGTATAGCCAGAAATTCACCCCTCCACTTT. Translation gives CASSIARNSPLHF.